This T cell receptor (beta chain) was captured in a study of cytomegalovirus exposure and HLA in healthy donors. Findings and limits, study-wide: In a later analysis, HLA-C alleles had the fewest associated TCRs, DRB1 alleles the most. Most TCR beta V segments were productive about 87% or about 30% of the time in an earlier analysis.

As concerns this clone: As yet, its antigen is unknown.

13 Jbeta primers and 60 Vbeta primers were used for the PCR. The table came from immunoSEQ multiplex PCR; TCRdb's copy has only in-frame clones and leaves some out. The repertoire holds roughly 170,000 clones, less than 85% seen once, with about 1.5% in the top ten. V gave up 5 bases and J gave up 2 bases, with 15 bases separating them. Germline CDR1 and CDR2: LNHDA and SQIVND (reference sequence). This CDR3 comprises 15 residues. The chain links TRBV19 to TRBJ1-2; possibly TRBD1 for D (6 bases). The TCR sequence derives from a male donor in good health and CMV-seronegative. Sequencing was performed on PBMCs. The CDR3 DNA reads TGTGCCAGTAGTCCAGCGACAGGTGGGAACTATGGCTACACCTTC. The encoded protein is CASSPATGGNYGYTF.